The following is a T cell receptor beta chain sequence with its context. Its antigen is not known. V was pared by 2 bases and J by 0 bases, with 9 bases between. Germline CDR1 and CDR2: SGHDN and FVKESK. This CDR3 is 15 amino acids long. The record originates from a study of a mutant IDH1 vaccine in newly diagnosed glioma. Study in general: Of the patients given treatment, roughly 60% were male and 37.5% were female, and a mean age of about 44 years was recorded. Week 35 was safety follow-up visit V12; week 47 was end-of-study visit V13.

The assay was immunoSEQ multiplex PCR, and TCRdb's table has in-frame clones only and misses some. This table holds roughly 51,000 clones, about four fifths found once. Whole-study findings and limits: Vaccine-induced immune responses occurred in 93.3% of patients.

Time point meaning: week 47, end of study. A single vaccine dose contained 300 ug of mutant IDH1 20-mer peptide, and topical imiquimod was used with it. The receptor was derived from a woman aged 30 to 39 with glioma. Some clones in this sample may be carry-over from other donors' samples. This chain connects TRBV14 to TRBJ2-3; weak D call: TRBD1 (6 bases). The sample here was PBMCs, taken from a glioma patient whose treatment included an IDH1 peptide vaccine. The CDR3 sequence: CASSQRDISTDTQYF. For the CDR3, the DNA is TGTGCCAGCAGCCAACGGGACATAAGCACAGATACGCAGTATTTT.